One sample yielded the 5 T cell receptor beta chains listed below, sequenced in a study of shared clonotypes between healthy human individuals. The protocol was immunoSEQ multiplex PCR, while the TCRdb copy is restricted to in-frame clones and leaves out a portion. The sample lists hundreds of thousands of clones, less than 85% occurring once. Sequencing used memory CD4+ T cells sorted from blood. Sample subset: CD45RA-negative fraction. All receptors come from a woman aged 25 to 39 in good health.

CDR3: CASRLQGPNQPQHF. DNA for the CDR3: TGTGCCAGCAGACTACAGGGGCCCAATCAGCCCCAGCATTTT. The chain links TRBV2 to TRBJ1-5; 7 nucleotides align to TRBD1. The length of the CDR3 is 14 residues. Looked up from germline, CDR1 is SNHLY and CDR2 is FYNNEI. With 6 bases clipped from V and 3 bases from J, the junction kept 5 bases outside the gene matches.

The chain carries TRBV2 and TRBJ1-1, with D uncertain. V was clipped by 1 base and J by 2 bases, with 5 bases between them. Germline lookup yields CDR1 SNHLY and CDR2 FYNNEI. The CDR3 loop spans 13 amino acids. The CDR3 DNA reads TGTGCCAGCAGTGAAGAGATAAACACTGAAGCTTTCTTT. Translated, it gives CASSEEINTEAFF.

The CDR3 reads CASSYGAGGTYGYTF. The CDR3 region has the DNA TGTGCCAGCAGTTACGGGGCAGGGGGCACCTATGGCTACACCTTC. This rearrangement joins TRBV6-6 to TRBJ1-2, with 8 bases identical to TRBD1. The germline V gene has CDR1 MNHNY and CDR2 SVGAGI (reference sequence). The CDR3 has 15 residues. The junction had 6 bases not matched to a gene; V was cut back by 2 bases and J by 4 bases.

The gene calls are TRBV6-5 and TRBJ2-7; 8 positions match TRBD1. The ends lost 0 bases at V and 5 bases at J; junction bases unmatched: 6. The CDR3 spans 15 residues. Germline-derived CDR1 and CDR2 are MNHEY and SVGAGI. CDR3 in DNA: TGTGCCAGCAGTTACTCGGGACAGGTCGGCGACGAGCAGTACTTC. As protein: CASSYSGQVGDEQYF.

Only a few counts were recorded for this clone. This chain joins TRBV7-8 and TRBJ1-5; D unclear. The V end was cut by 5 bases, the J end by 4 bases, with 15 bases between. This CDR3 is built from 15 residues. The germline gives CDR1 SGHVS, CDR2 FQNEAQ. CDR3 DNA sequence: TGTGCCAGCAGCCTATCACTTGACGGAAATCAGCCCCAGCATTTT. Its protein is CASSLSLDGNQPQHF.